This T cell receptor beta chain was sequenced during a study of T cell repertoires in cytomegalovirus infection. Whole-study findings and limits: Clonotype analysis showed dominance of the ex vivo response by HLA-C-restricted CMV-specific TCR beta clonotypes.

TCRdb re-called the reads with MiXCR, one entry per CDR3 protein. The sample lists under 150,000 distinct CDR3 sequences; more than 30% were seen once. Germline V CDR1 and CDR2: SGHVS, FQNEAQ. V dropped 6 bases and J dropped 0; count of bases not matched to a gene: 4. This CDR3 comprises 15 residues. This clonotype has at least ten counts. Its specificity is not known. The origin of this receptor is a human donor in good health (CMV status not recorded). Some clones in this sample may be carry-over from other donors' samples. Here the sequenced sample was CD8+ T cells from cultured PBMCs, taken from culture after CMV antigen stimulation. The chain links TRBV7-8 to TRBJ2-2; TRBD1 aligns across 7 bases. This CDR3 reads CASSRQGPNTGELFF. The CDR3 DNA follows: TGTGCCAGCAGTCGACAGGGCCCGAACACCGGGGAGCTGTTTTTT. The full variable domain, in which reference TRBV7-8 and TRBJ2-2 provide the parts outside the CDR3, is GAGVSQSPRYKVAKRGQDVALRCDPISGHVSLFWYQQALGQGPEFLTYFQNEAQLDKSGLPSDRFFAERPEGSVSTLKIQRTQQEDSAVYLCASSRQGPNTGELFFGEGSRLTVL.